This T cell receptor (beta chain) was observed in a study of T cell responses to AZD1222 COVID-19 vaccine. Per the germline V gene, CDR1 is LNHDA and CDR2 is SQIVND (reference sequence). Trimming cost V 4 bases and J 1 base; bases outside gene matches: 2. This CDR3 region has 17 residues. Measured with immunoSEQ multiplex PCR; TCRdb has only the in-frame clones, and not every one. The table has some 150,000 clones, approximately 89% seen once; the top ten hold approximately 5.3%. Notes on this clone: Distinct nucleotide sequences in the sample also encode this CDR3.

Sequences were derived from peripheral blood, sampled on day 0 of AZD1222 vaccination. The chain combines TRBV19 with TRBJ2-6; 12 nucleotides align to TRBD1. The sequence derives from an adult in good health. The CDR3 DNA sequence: TGTGCCAGTAGTACGGGACAGGGGGCTTCTGGGGCCAACGTCCTGACTTTC. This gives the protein CASSTGQGASGANVLTF.